This T cell receptor (beta chain) was captured by sequencing in a study of early T cells in non-severe SARS-CoV-2 infection. In its sample, this clonotype was seen many times. TCRdb recomputed calls from the 5' RACE reads with MiXCR, one row per CDR3 protein. Here the sample spans 65,000 to 75,000 distinct CDR3 sequences, more than 3.5% being singletons. The germline V gene encodes CDR1 LNHDA and CDR2 SQIVND (reference sequence). CDR3 length equals 16 residues. With 3 bases clipped from V and 0 bases from J, the junction kept 5 bases outside the gene matches. The receptor was derived from an adult who was a healthcare worker with PCR-confirmed SARS-CoV-2 infection or an uninfected control (not recorded which). The donor label of this sample is uncertain. The J gene is TRBJ2-3, the V gene TRBV19, with 8 bases identical to TRBD2. The material was whole blood, obtained at baseline. The CDR3 sequence: CASSMVRGASTDTQYF. The DNA of the CDR3 is TGTGCCAGTAGTATGGTGCGGGGGGCAAGCACAGATACGCAGTATTTT.